This T cell receptor (beta chain) was found in a study of cytotoxic CD8 clonotypes in ibrutinib-treated CLL. For the study at large: Across samples, productive templates numbered 250,000 to 300,000 and productive rearrangements reached approximately 100,000 on average.

The table came from immunoSEQ multiplex PCR; TCRdb's copy has only in-frame clones and leaves some out. The sample has approximately 91,000 clones, 70% to 80% seen once; the top ten hold approximately 5.1%. Broader study findings: In comparison with age-matched healthy donors, baseline clonality was higher and tracked circulating CD8+ T-cell counts.

The germline CDR1 and CDR2 sequences are MNHEY and SVGAGI. V shed 7 bases, J shed 5 bases, and the junction held 6 bases outside the gene matches. This CDR3 contains 14 residues. Concerning this clone: Its antigen is undetermined.

This clonotype was sampled from a human donor with chronic lymphocytic leukemia. Sequenced material: PBMCs, taken after 12 months of ibrutinib treatment. The J gene is TRBJ1-4, the V gene TRBV6-5; 8 bases agree with TRBD1. The CDR3 coding sequence is TGTGCCAGCACCCGGGACAGGACAAATGAAAAACTGTTTTTT. Its translation is CASTRDRTNEKLFF.